Given below is one T cell receptor (beta chain) in context. Original processing notes: Amplification of reference gene primers was used by the study to estimate nucleated cell counts. Method: immunoSEQ multiplex PCR; TCRdb's copy keeps in-frame clones and lacks some. V and J calls and clone size are copied from that table; D and trimming were computed from the DNA. The profile shows a few hundred thousand clones, 80% to 90% of them singletons. These data belong to a study of blood T cell repertoires in COVID-19. Per the germline V gene, CDR1 is SNHLY and CDR2 is FYNNEI. V was clipped by 1 base and J by 4 bases, with 9 bases between them. The CDR3 length is 14 residues.

Sample: PBMCs or T cells enriched from blood (not recorded which). The receptor was isolated from a man aged 30-40 years who had recovered from COVID-19. The gene calls are TRBV2 and TRBJ2-3, with D unresolved. The CDR3 spells CASSEVRHPDTQYF. The CDR3 DNA is TGTGCCAGCAGTGAAGTTAGACATCCAGATACGCAGTATTTT.